This TCR beta chain is drawn from a study of CD8 T cells in ankylosing spondylitis. This clonotype was observed at least ten times. What it binds is not known. TCRdb redid the calling of the 5' RACE reads with MiXCR, one entry per CDR3 protein. The sample shows approximately 130,000 distinct CDR3 sequences, roughly an eighth of them seen only once. Study-wide points: Disease-associated clones were CD8+ and fairly uncommon in peripheral blood. Matched synovial fluid from ankylosing spondylitis patients was reported to be enriched for disease-linked clones.

With 5 bases clipped from V and 1 base from J, the junction kept 2 bases outside the gene matches. Germline V CDR1 and CDR2: SSHAT, FNYEAQ (reference sequence). The CDR3 loop spans 15 amino acids. This sequence was found in a female donor with ankylosing spondylitis or in good health (not recorded which). This rearrangement joins TRBV7-7 to TRBJ2-1; TRBD2 aligns across 10 bases. The source material was blood, either unsorted or a sorted T cell fraction (not recorded which). In DNA, the CDR3 is TGTGCCAGCAGCGAGACTAGCGGGTCCTACAATGAGCAGTTCTTC. Amino acids: CASSETSGSYNEQFF.